The next 29 T cell receptor beta chains were all read from a single sample in a study of technical replicates of blood from several donors. Clones were sequenced by immunoSEQ multiplex PCR, and TCRdb holds only the in-frame ones, with some missing. The data show about 64,000 clones, 80% to 90% seen once. Sequenced sample: PBMCs. The receptors were gathered from a human donor in good health. Some clones in this sample may be carry-over from other donors' samples.

The chain's CDR3 is CASSQKTEYNSPLHF. The CDR3 region has the DNA TGCGCCAGCAGCCAAAAGACAGAATATAATTCACCCCTCCACTTT. The chain combines TRBV4-3 with TRBJ1-6, with a weak D call TRBD1 (5 bases). The CDR3 extends over 15 amino acids. The V gene's germline CDR1 is LGHNA and CDR2 YSLEER. V was clipped by 2 bases and J by 4 bases, with 9 bases between them.

The chain uses TRBV2 and TRBJ1-5, with D unclear. Per germline, CDR1 SNHLY and CDR2 FYNNEI. The CDR3 has 16 amino acids. Deletions cut 4 bases from V and 0 bases from J, with 13 bases between. CDR3 amino acids: CASSAREAASNQPQHF. The CDR3, as DNA: TGTGCCAGCAGTGCGAGGGAGGCAGCTAGCAATCAGCCCCAGCATTTT.

This clone was seen a few times. The chain is built from TRBV6-1 and TRBJ1-5; maybe TRBD1 (5 bases). Germline loops: CDR1 MNHNS, CDR2 SASEGT. Trimming took 2 bases from V and 1 from J, leaving 9 bases between them. The CDR3 runs 15 residues. The CDR3 nucleotides are TGTGCCAGCAGTGAACCAGGGATAAGCAATCAGCCCCAGCATTTT. Protein product: CASSEPGISNQPQHF.

This chain links TRBV19 with TRBJ2-7; D is unclear. The ends were cut back, 2 bases at V and 0 bases at J, with 8 bases in the middle. The CDR3 runs to 14 residues. The germline V gene has CDR1 LNHDA and CDR2 SQIVND (reference sequence). CDR3 nucleotide sequence: TGTGCCAGTAGTATAACCTCGAGCTCCTACGAGCAGTACTTC. Protein product: CASSITSSSYEQYF.

Comments on this clone: At one end, the junction sequence differs from germline, possibly due to a read error. The J gene is TRBJ2-7, the V gene TRBV29-1; 8 positions match TRBD1. Germline CDR1 and CDR2: SQVTM and ANQGSEA. The CDR3 spans 13 residues. Here the CDR3 reads CSVEGQGIYEQYF. In DNA form, the CDR3 reads TGCAGCGTAGAAGGACAGGGTATCTACGAGCAGTACTTC.

This clone was counted a few times. The chain carries TRBV4-1 and TRBJ1-3; 8 bases line up with TRBD1. This CDR3 region has 17 residues. CDR1 MGHRA and CDR2 YSYEKL come from the germline V gene. Trimming removed 4 bases from V and 0 bases from J; junction bases left unmatched: 8. This CDR3 is CASSRPGQDPSGNTIYF. The CDR3 DNA sequence: TGCGCCAGCAGCCGCCCGGGACAGGACCCCTCTGGAAACACCATATATTTT.

The chain carries TRBV27 and TRBJ2-1, with D possibly TRBD2 on 5 matching bases. Germline assignment: CDR1 MNHEY and CDR2 SMNVEV (reference sequence). The CDR3 has 17 amino acids. The ends were cut back, 6 bases at V and 7 bases at J, with 25 bases in the middle. CDR3 DNA: TGTGCCAGCAGGCCCACCGGGGAGTTTGGGTTCGGGAATGAGCAGTTCTTC. As protein: CASRPTGEFGFGNEQFF.

The chain carries TRBV30 and TRBJ2-1, with D unresolved. The CDR3 is 11 amino acids. The V gene's germline CDR1 is GTSNPN and CDR2 SVGIG (reference sequence). Deletions cut 3 bases from V and 8 bases from J, with 8 bases between. The CDR3 nucleotides are TGTGCCTGGAGCGAACAGCATGAGCAGTTCTTC. Residues: CAWSEQHEQFF.

The chain employs TRBV5-1 and TRBJ2-3, with 9 bases fitting TRBD2. Per germline, CDR1 SGHRS and CDR2 YFSETQ. The CDR3 has 14 amino acids. V was pared by 5 bases and J by 2 bases, with 3 bases of the junction left unmatched. The CDR3 sequence: CASRLAGDTDTQYF. The DNA of the CDR3 is TGCGCCAGCAGGTTAGCGGGGGACACAGATACGCAGTATTTT.

The V gene is TRBV29-1, the J gene TRBJ1-1, with D uncertain. Trimming removed 4 bases at V and 1 base at J, with 7 bases between. CDR1 and CDR2 from the germline V gene are SQVTM and ANQGSEA. The CDR3 runs 12 residues. CDR3 DNA: TGCAGCGTTGTTCGGGGGAACACTGAAGCTTTCTTT. Protein: CSVVRGNTEAFF.

The chain carries TRBV4-2 and TRBJ1-1; no definite D call. Germline CDR1 is LGHNA and CDR2 is YNFKEQ. V lost 0 bases and J lost 1, with 6 bases in between. There are 14 residues in the CDR3. For the CDR3, the DNA is TGTGCCAGCAGCCAAGATCTATGGAACACTGAAGCTTTCTTT. This sequence encodes CASSQDLWNTEAFF.

The chain recombines TRBV9 with TRBJ1-3; TRBD1 is a possible D gene (5 bases). The CDR3 contains 16 residues. Germline CDR1 reads SGDLS; CDR2 reads YYNGEE. Trimming removed 0 bases from V and 0 bases from J, with 10 bases in between. CDR3 nucleotide sequence: TGTGCCAGCAGCGTAGGGGGCAGCACCTCTGGAAACACCATATATTTT. Protein: CASSVGGSTSGNTIYF.

The chain is built from TRBV4-3 and TRBJ2-2; D not resolved. The germline V gene encodes CDR1 LGHNA and CDR2 YSLEER. The CDR3 sequence is 15 residues long. The V and J ends lost 0 bases and 5 bases respectively, with 10 bases between them. CDR3 coding DNA: TGCGCCAGCAGCCAAGAAACAGTGAAAACCGGGGAGCTGTTTTTT. Amino acids: CASSQETVKTGELFF.

The rearrangement uses TRBV2 and TRBJ1-6, with D perhaps TRBD1 (6 bases). The V end was cut by 5 bases, the J end by 11 bases, with 10 bases between. The length of the CDR3 is 12 residues. CDR1 SNHLY and CDR2 FYNNEI come from the germline V gene. CDR3 DNA sequence: TGTGCCAGCAGTCGGGACATTCCACCCCTCCACTTT. Its protein product is CASSRDIPPLHF. Variable domain in full (rest from reference TRBV2 and TRBJ1-6): EPEVTQTPSHQVTQMGQEVILRCVPISNHLYFYWYRQILGQKVEFLVSFYNNEISEKSEIFDDQFSVERPDGSNFTLKIRSTKLEDSAMYFCASSRDIPPLHFGNGTRLTVT.

The rearrangement joins TRBV5-6 to TRBJ2-7, with TRBD1 matching over 11 bases. Germline V gene data show CDR1 as SGHDT and CDR2 as YYEEEE. Trimming at V came to 0 bases and at J to 7 bases, leaving 6 bases not matched to a gene. This CDR3 is built from 15 residues. The CDR3 DNA sequence: TGTGCCAGCAGCTTGGTCGGGACAGGGGGACGAGAGCAGTACTTC. Translated, it gives CASSLVGTGGREQYF.

This clone came up once. The rearrangement uses TRBV7-2 and TRBJ2-5, with D perhaps matching TRBD2 (5 bases). This CDR3 region has 10 residues. Trimming took off 8 bases at V and 4 bases at J, with 5 bases between the two ends. Germline V gene data show CDR1 as SGHTA and CDR2 as FQGNSA. CDR3 nucleotides: TGTGCCAGCGGACTAGAGACCCAGTACTTC. Amino acids: CASGLETQYF.

The rearrangement uses TRBV5-1 and TRBJ2-2; the match to TRBD1 covers 12 bases. Germline-derived CDR1 and CDR2 are SGHRS and YFSETQ. CDR3 length: 17 amino acids. Trimming at V came to 1 base and at J to 7 bases, leaving 8 bases not matched to a gene. CDR3 nucleotide sequence: TGCGCCAGCAGCTTGCGGGACAGGGGGCAGATCAGCGGGGAGCTGTTTTTT. Protein: CASSLRDRGQISGELFF.

The chain employs TRBV5-8 and TRBJ2-1; TRBD1 is a possible D gene (6 bases). The CDR3 length is 17 residues. CDR1 and CDR2 from the germline V gene are SGHTS and YDEGEE. Deletions cut 0 bases from V and 4 bases from J, with 17 bases between. The CDR3 region is CASSLDSGGAVYNEQFF. The CDR3 nucleotides are TGTGCCAGCAGCTTGGACTCTGGGGGCGCCGTATACAATGAGCAGTTCTTC.

This clone was picked up one time. This chain links TRBV2 with TRBJ2-3, with a possible D match to TRBD2 (5 bases). Germline V gene data show CDR1 as SNHLY and CDR2 as FYNNEI. Trimming took off 4 bases at V and 3 bases at J, with 11 bases between the two ends. The CDR3 contains 14 residues. In DNA form, the CDR3 reads TGTGCCAGCAGTGTAACCCGCGGGACAGATACGCAGTATTTT. Its protein is CASSVTRGTDTQYF.

CDR3 DNA sequence: TGTGCCAGCAGGTTCAGGGGCCAGAATGAGCAGTTCTTC. This sequence encodes CASRFRGQNEQFF. The genes are TRBV11-2 and TRBJ2-1; possibly TRBD1 for D (6 bases). CDR1 is SGHAT and CDR2 is FQNNGV in the germline V gene. The V gene lost 6 bases and the J gene lost 7 bases, with 13 bases spanning the gap. The CDR3 consists of 13 residues.

This clone was detected once. V gene TRBV4-1 combines with J gene TRBJ2-2, with a possible D match to TRBD2 (7 bases). Trimming shortened V by 5 bases and J by 0 bases, and 19 bases separated the two germline ends. Germline CDR1 is MGHRA and CDR2 is YSYEKL. The CDR3 totals 18 residues. The CDR3: CASSGGKGGPANTGELFF. The CDR3 nucleotides are TGCGCCAGCAGCGGGGGGAAGGGGGGGCCAGCGAACACCGGGGAGCTGTTTTTT.

This chain connects TRBV6-1 to TRBJ1-2, with D uncertain. Trimming took off 3 bases at V and 4 bases at J, with 6 bases between the two ends. Germline lookup yields CDR1 MNHNS and CDR2 SASEGT. This CDR3 is built from 12 residues. CDR3 coding DNA: TGTGCCAGCAGTGATGGGAGCTATGGCTACACCTTC. Translating it yields CASSDGSYGYTF.

The rearrangement uses TRBV28 and TRBJ2-4, with 9 bases fitting TRBD1. Unmatched junction bases numbered 5, after V lost 7 bases and J lost 4 bases. The CDR3 totals 14 residues. The germline gives CDR1 MDHEN, CDR2 SYDVKM. CDR3 in DNA: TGTGCCAGCACGAAACAGGGGGCGAAAAACATTCAGTACTTC. Translating gives CASTKQGAKNIQYF.

As DNA, the CDR3 is TGTGCCAGCAGTCAGGAGGTTTCCAAGGGTGGTGAGCAGTTCTTC. This gives the protein CASSQEVSKGGEQFF. The chain links TRBV2 to TRBJ2-1, with a weak D call TRBD2 (5 bases). The V and J ends lost 5 bases and 9 bases respectively, with 20 bases between them. This CDR3 has 15 residues. Germline CDR1 reads SNHLY; CDR2 reads FYNNEI.

The chain uses TRBV2 and TRBJ2-7, with D perhaps TRBD2 (6 bases). Looked up from germline, CDR1 is SNHLY and CDR2 is FYNNEI. CDR3 length: 13 residues. V was clipped by 1 base and J by 6 bases, with 10 bases between them. This CDR3 is CASSEGLGGEQYF. CDR3 coding DNA: TGTGCCAGCAGTGAAGGCCTGGGAGGCGAGCAGTACTTC.

The V gene is TRBV2, the J gene TRBJ1-6, with D possibly matching TRBD1 (6 bases). V was cut by 0 bases and J by 13 bases, with 16 bases left in between. Germline V CDR1 and CDR2: SNHLY, FYNNEI. CDR3 length equals 15 residues. This CDR3 reads CASSEARGAGIPLHF. The CDR3 coding sequence is TGTGCCAGCAGTGAAGCACGGGGGGCGGGAATTCCCCTCCACTTT. Full variable domain (rest looked up from reference TRBV2 and TRBJ1-6): EPEVTQTPSHQVTQMGQEVILRCVPISNHLYFYWYRQILGQKVEFLVSFYNNEISEKSEIFDDQFSVERPDGSNFTLKIRSTKLEDSAMYFCASSEARGAGIPLHFGNGTRLTVT.

V usage is TRBV4-2 and J usage is TRBJ2-3; TRBD1 might be the D (5 bases). This CDR3 has 14 residues. Trimming took off 1 base at V and 6 bases at J, with 11 bases between the two ends. Per the germline V gene, CDR1 is LGHNA and CDR2 is YNFKEQ. CDR3 nucleotides: TGTGCCAGCAGCCAAGGGGGCGTGGGGGATACGCAGTATTTT. This sequence encodes CASSQGGVGDTQYF.

V and J are TRBV9 and TRBJ2-7; TRBD1 matches at 7 bases. This CDR3 has 14 residues. CDR1 SGDLS and CDR2 YYNGEE come from the germline V gene. Unmatched junction bases numbered 8, after V lost 2 bases and J lost 6 bases. As DNA, the CDR3 is TGTGCCAGCAGCGTCTTCGACAGGGTCGGCGAGCAGTACTTC. It codes for CASSVFDRVGEQYF.

In DNA, the CDR3 is TGTGCCATCAGTGAGAGAGGGCGGGGTTACAATGAGCAGTTCTTC. Its translation is CAISERGRGYNEQFF. The rearrangement uses TRBV10-3 and TRBJ2-1; possibly TRBD2 for D (6 bases). Germline values: CDR1 ENHRY, CDR2 SYGVKD. This CDR3 is built from 15 residues. V lost 2 bases to trimming and J lost 4 bases, with 12 bases between them.